These 19 T cell receptor beta chains originate from one sample sequenced in a study of blood T cells in healthy people across ages. Using a J-beta primer mix together with a sample-barcoded 5' primer, a second PCR was run for roughly 6 to 12 cycles. TCRdb processed the 5' RACE reads anew with MiXCR; each CDR3 protein has one entry. The sample includes about 1.4 million distinct CDR3 sequences, approximately 63% seen only once; the top ten take 6.7%. Material for sequencing was blood. Source of these receptors: a man aged 18 to 35 in good health.

The V gene is TRBV4-3, the J gene TRBJ2-5; the D gene is possibly TRBD1 (5 bases). V lost 1 base to trimming and J lost 2 bases, with 11 bases between them. The CDR3 has 15 residues. Germline assignment: CDR1 LGHNA and CDR2 YSLEER. The CDR3 coding sequence is TGCGCCAGCAGCCAAGGGCAAGGGGAACAAGAGACCCAGTACTTC. It translates to CASSQGQGEQETQYF.

The J gene is TRBJ2-5, the V gene TRBV10-2, with 10 positions matching TRBD1. The CDR3 loop spans 16 amino acids. CDR1 WSHSY and CDR2 SAAADI come from the germline V gene. V lost 3 bases to trimming and J lost 2 bases; unmatched junction nucleotides: 6. The CDR3 DNA reads TGCGCCAGCAGTGAATTCGGGACAGGGGTTCAAGAGACCCAGTACTTC. Translated, it gives CASSEFGTGVQETQYF.

The chain combines TRBV12-3 or TRBV12-4 with TRBJ2-5; weak D call: TRBD1 (6 bases). The DNA end is more similar to TRBJ2-7, so the J call may be wrong. This CDR3 region has 14 residues. Here the CDR3 DNA reads TGTGCCAGCAGTACATGGACAGTGGGGTACGAGCAGTACTTC. This codes for CASSTWTVGYEQYF.

The rearrangement uses TRBV27 and TRBJ1-2; D unclear. Looked up from germline, CDR1 is MNHEY and CDR2 is SMNVEV (reference sequence). V was clipped by 6 bases and J by 4 bases, with 24 bases between them. The CDR3 extends over 17 amino acids. CDR3 protein: CASSPTHRGIRTYGYTF. CDR3 sequence (DNA): TGTGCCAGCAGCCCAACCCACAGAGGAATTAGGACCTATGGCTACACCTTC.

This clonotype turned up a few times. J is TRBJ2-7 and V is TRBV4-1; D might be TRBD1 (7 bases). The CDR3 runs to 15 residues. V was pared by 5 bases and J by 3 bases, with 17 bases between. The V gene's germline CDR1 is MGHRA and CDR2 YSYEKL. The CDR3 region has the DNA TGCGCCAGCAGCTCCCGGGGGACAGATAGCTACGAGCAGTACTTC. Translating it yields CASSSRGTDSYEQYF.

The V call is TRBV27, the J call TRBJ2-3, with D unclear. CDR3 length: 15 amino acids. Germline values: CDR1 MNHEY, CDR2 SMNVEV (reference sequence). Trimming shortened V by 3 bases and J by 2 bases, and 12 bases separated the two germline ends. The CDR3 DNA reads as TGTGCCAGCAGTTTTAGCCAACTCTACACAGATACGCAGTATTTT. Amino acid sequence: CASSFSQLYTDTQYF.

This clonotype was found a few times. V and J are TRBV5-1 and TRBJ2-1; D is possibly TRBD1 or TRBD2 (5 bases each). This CDR3 has 16 residues. Germline V CDR1 and CDR2: SGHRS, YFSETQ. The V and J ends lost 4 bases and 4 bases respectively, with 18 bases between them. CDR3 DNA sequence: TGCGCCAGCAGCGCCTTCTGGGACGAAGGGTACAATGAGCAGTTCTTC. Protein: CASSAFWDEGYNEQFF. Supplemented by reference TRBV5-1 and TRBJ2-1, the full variable domain reads KAGVTQTPRYLIKTRGQQVTLSCSPISGHRSVSWYQQTPGQGLQFLFEYFSETQRNKGNFPGRFSGRQFSNSRSEMNVSTLELGDSALYLCASSAFWDEGYNEQFFGPGTRLTVL.

The V gene is TRBV7-8, the J gene TRBJ2-7, with 7 bases matching TRBD2. The CDR3 runs to 13 residues. After removal of 6 bases from V and 6 bases from J, the junction contained 8 bases not matched to a gene. Germline CDR1 is SGHVS and CDR2 is FQNEAQ. CDR3 in amino acids: CASRGRGTLEQYF. The CDR3 nucleotides read TGTGCCAGCAGGGGGAGGGGAACGCTCGAGCAGTACTTC.

This chain uses TRBV7-2 with TRBJ2-5; 7 nucleotides match TRBD1. With V trimmed by 8 bases and J by 11 bases, 14 bases remained unmatched. The CDR3 totals 13 residues. Germline loops: CDR1 SGHTA, CDR2 FQGNSA. CDR3 in amino acids: CASLEGARDEQYF. The DNA of the CDR3 is TGTGCCAGCCTAGAGGGGGCTCGGGATGAGCAGTACTTC.

V is TRBV5-1 and J is TRBJ2-1, with 8 positions matching TRBD1. The junction had 2 bases not matched to a gene; V was cut back by 0 bases and J by 3 bases. The CDR3 sequence is 15 residues long. CDR1 and CDR2 from the germline V gene are SGHRS and YFSETQ. In DNA form, the CDR3 reads TGCGCCAGCAGCTTGGGTGGGACAGGCTACAATGAGCAGTTCTTC. Its protein product is CASSLGGTGYNEQFF.

This clonotype was picked up a small number of times. This chain uses TRBV5-1 with TRBJ2-5, with 9 nucleotides matching TRBD1. From germline, CDR1 is SGHRS and CDR2 YFSETQ. The CDR3 is made up of 15 amino acids. The V segment lost 10 bases and the J segment 2 bases; nucleotides outside the gene matches: 12. Here the CDR3 DNA reads TGCGCCTGCACCAGGACAGGGGCGGTACAAGAGACCCAGTACTTC. This translates into CACTRTGAVQETQYF.

The chain recombines TRBV7-6 with TRBJ1-5; TRBD1 matches 7 bases. J was trimmed by 6 bases and V by 7 bases; bases with no gene match: 15. The germline V gene has CDR1 SGHVS and CDR2 FNYEAQ. CDR3 size: 16 residues. DNA of the CDR3: TGTGCCAGCAACTCCTCTCTAGACAGGGCTATTCAGCCCCAGCATTTT. Its protein is CASNSSLDRAIQPQHF.

The chain combines TRBV5-1 with TRBJ2-5; TRBD1 might be the D (5 bases). The J call may be faulty, since TRBJ2-7 better matches the DNA end. The CDR3 extends over 13 amino acids. Germline V CDR1 and CDR2: SGHRS, YFSETQ. As DNA, the CDR3 is TGCGCCAGCAGCCCGACAGAACACTACGAGCAGTACTTC. It codes for CASSPTEHYEQYF.

This chain connects TRBV10-1 to TRBJ1-4, with D perhaps TRBD1 (5 bases). Trimming shortened V by 1 base and J by 7 bases, and 16 bases separated the two germline ends. CDR1 WNHNN and CDR2 SYGVQD come from the germline V gene (reference sequence). The CDR3 is 16 amino acids. The CDR3 reads CASSEFQGRAREKLFF. The CDR3, as DNA: TGCGCCAGCAGTGAGTTCCAGGGAAGGGCCCGTGAAAAACTGTTTTTT.

The table lists this clonotype with a few counts. The chain uses TRBV5-5 and TRBJ2-5; D is tentatively TRBD1 or TRBD2 (5 bases each). From germline, CDR1 is SGHKS and CDR2 YYEKEE (reference sequence). The V end was cut by 4 bases, the J end by 5 bases, with 15 bases between. This CDR3 has 14 residues. The CDR3 spells CASSIRGEWETQYF. In nucleotides, the CDR3 is TGTGCCAGCAGCATAAGGGGAGAGTGGGAGACCCAGTACTTC. The whole variable domain, filled in from reference TRBV5-5 and TRBJ2-5, reads DAGVTQSPTHLIKTRGQQVTLRCSPISGHKSVSWYQQVLGQGPQFIFQYYEKEERGRGNFPDRFSARQFPNYSSELNVNALLLGDSALYLCASSIRGEWETQYFGPGTRLLVL.

This clonotype was seen only a few times. The V and J genes are TRBV9 and TRBJ2-5, with TRBD2 as a possible D gene (5 bases). The CDR3 sequence is 15 residues long. Trimming cost V 4 bases and J 2 bases, with 15 bases left between them. Germline values: CDR1 SGDLS, CDR2 YYNGEE. CDR3 sequence reads: CASSPLGRSQETQYF. In DNA form, the CDR3 reads TGTGCCAGCAGCCCCTTAGGGAGAAGTCAAGAGACCCAGTACTTC. Full variable domain (missing parts from reference TRBV9 and TRBJ2-5): DSGVTQTPKHLITATGQRVTLRCSPRSGDLSVYWYQQSLDQGLQFLIQYYNGEERAKGNILERFSAQQFPDLHSELNLSSLELGDSALYFCASSPLGRSQETQYFGPGTRLLVL.

This clonotype turned up a few times. A much larger clonotype is one base distant, so this may be a read error. The chain is built from TRBV11-2 and TRBJ2-1, with D uncertain. Deletions cut 1 base from V and 10 bases from J, with 5 bases between. CDR1 is SGHAT, CDR2 FQNNGV, per germline. There are 11 residues in the CDR3. In nucleotides, the CDR3 is TGTGCCAGCAGCTTAGGCGAAGAGCAGTTCTTC. Its translation is CASSLGEEQFF.

V gene TRBV4-1 combines with J gene TRBJ2-7; 11 positions agree with TRBD2. The DNA end is a closer match to TRBJ2-5, so the J assignment may be wrong. The CDR3 consists of 17 residues. The germline CDR1 and CDR2 sequences are MGHRA and YSYEKL. As DNA, the CDR3 is TGCGCCAGCAGCCAAGTAGGGCCTAGCGGGAGGAAAGAGACCCAGTACTTC. Translated, it gives CASSQVGPSGRKETQYF.

The V call is TRBV28, the J call TRBJ2-5; unclear D gene. The J call is doubtful: the DNA matches TRBJ2-7 better. Germline loops: CDR1 MDHEN, CDR2 SYDVKM. The CDR3 runs to 14 residues. The CDR3 reads CASSLIPVGYEQYF. The CDR3 nucleotides are TGTGCCAGCAGTTTAATTCCAGTTGGCTACGAGCAGTACTTC.